This T cell receptor beta chain appears in the sequencing data of a study of OX40 agonist ivuxolimab in advanced cancers. Assay: immunoSEQ multiplex PCR; the TCRdb copy retains only in-frame clones and omits some. The sample has some 50,000 clones, about 87% seen once; the top ten hold around 1.8%. Trimming removed 6 bases at V and 4 bases at J, with 21 bases between. The germline V gene encodes CDR1 SQVTM and CDR2 ANQGSEA. The CDR3 length is 15 residues. With regard to this clone: The antigen remains unidentified.

Overall study findings and caveats: Normalized T-cell clonal expansion was also low in some nonresponders. Antigen specificity remained undetermined for the expanded peripheral T cells.

The clonotype comes from an adult with an advanced solid tumor such as melanoma, head and neck, liver or kidney cancer. The sample consisted of CD4+ or CD8+ T cells sorted from blood, taken in a trial of the OX40 agonist ivuxolimab. V usage is TRBV29-1 and J usage is TRBJ1-1; D is possibly TRBD1 (6 bases). The CDR3 reads CSVSQGSGMATEAFF. CDR3 sequence (DNA): TGCAGCGTCTCACAGGGATCCGGGATGGCCACTGAAGCTTTCTTT.